A selection of T cell receptor beta chains follows, all from one sample in a study of OX40 agonist ivuxolimab in advanced cancers. Assay: immunoSEQ multiplex PCR; the TCRdb copy retains only in-frame clones and omits some. The sample contains around 100,000 clones, 80% to 90% of which appear only once. The source was CD4+ or CD8+ T cells sorted from blood, collected in a trial of the OX40 agonist ivuxolimab. The source is an adult with an advanced solid tumor such as melanoma, head and neck, liver or kidney cancer. Both conserved end residues are part of each CDR3. Each record gives: CDR3 length, D gene, J gene, clone size, V gene, CDR3 protein, CDR3 DNA. The D gene is left open where the match is weak. The size entry is marked missing in some rows and otherwise reads once, few, many or a size class.

14 | . | TRBJ2-7 | . | TRBV5-1 | CATKPFLASYEQYF | TGCGCCACAAAGCCGTTTTTAGCTTCCTACGAGCAGTACTTC
17 | . | TRBJ2-6 | . | TRBV11-3 | CATETGPPLSGANVLTF | TGTGCCACTGAAACAGGGCCACCCCTCTCTGGGGCCAACGTCCTGACTTTC
13 | TRBD1 | TRBJ1-2 | . | TRBV15 | CATSTGQAYGYTF | TGTGCCACCAGCACTGGACAGGCGTATGGCTACACCTTC
12 | . | TRBJ1-2 | once | TRBV14 | CASSQGRGSHTF | TGTGCCAGCAGCCAAGGTCGAGGGTCGCATACCTTC
14 | . | TRBJ1-2 | . | TRBV6-1 | CASSDWERAYGYTF | TGTGCCAGCAGTGATTGGGAGCGAGCTTATGGCTACACCTTC
16 | TRBD1 | TRBJ2-7 | . | TRBV27 | CASSFVSGTGGYEQYF | TGTGCCAGCAGTTTTGTCTCTGGGACAGGGGGCTACGAGCAGTACTTC
15 | . | TRBJ2-7 | . | TRBV7-2 | CASSLAQAGSYEQYF | TGTGCCAGCAGCTTAGCGCAAGCAGGCTCCTACGAGCAGTACTTC
13 | . | TRBJ2-1 | . | TRBV2 | CASSSPGGNEQFF | TGTGCCAGCAGCTCGCCGGGCGGAAATGAGCAGTTCTTC
14 | . | TRBJ2-7 | . | TRBV18 | CASSQGAPLYEQYF | TGTGCCAGCTCACAAGGGGCCCCTCTCTACGAGCAGTACTTC
15 | TRBD1 | TRBJ2-5 | . | TRBV5-1 | CASSLGDRRQETQYF | TGCGCCAGCAGCTTGGGGGACAGGAGACAAGAGACCCAGTACTTC
13 | . | TRBJ2-3 | . | TRBV5-4 | CASNLAGTSDQYF | TGTGCCAGCAACCTTGCGGGGACCTCGGATCAGTATTTT
19 | TRBD1 | TRBJ1-3 | . | TRBV6-1 | CASSESYWGRGAPGNTIYF | TGTGCCAGCAGTGAATCATATTGGGGCAGGGGGGCACCAGGAAACACCATATATTTT
15 | . | TRBJ1-4 | . | TRBV2 | CASRIYGTGAEKLFF | TGTGCCAGCAGGATCTACGGGACGGGGGCTGAAAAACTGTTTTTT
16 | . | TRBJ2-3 | . | TRBV9 | CASSQRGGVDTDTQYF | TGTGCCAGCAGCCAAAGAGGTGGGGTGGACACAGATACGCAGTATTTT
12 | TRBD2 | TRBJ2-5 | . | TRBV30 | CAWSDGGETQYF | TGTGCCTGGAGTGACGGGGGGGAGACCCAGTACTTC
14 | . | TRBJ2-7 | . | TRBV30 | CAWSVGAGGAEQYF | TGTGCCTGGAGTGTAGGGGCGGGCGGCGCCGAGCAGTACTTC
14 | . | TRBJ1-3 | . | TRBV18 | CASSPPGLGNTIYF | TGTGCCAGCTCACCACCGGGACTGGGAAACACCATATATTTT
15 | . | TRBJ1-1 | . | TRBV14 | CASSLPWGGLTEAFF | TGTGCCAGCAGCCTCCCCTGGGGAGGGTTAACTGAAGCTTTCTTT
14 | . | TRBJ1-2 | . | TRBV6-5 | CASSYSRGNYGYTF | TGTGCCAGCAGTTACTCGCGGGGTAACTATGGCTACACCTTC
14 | . | TRBJ1-1 | . | TRBV5-1 | CASSLAFMNTEAFF | TGCGCCAGCAGCTTGGCCTTTATGAACACTGAAGCTTTCTTT
13 | TRBD1 | TRBJ1-1 | . | TRBV7-6 | CASSPGDSPEAFF | TGTGCCAGCAGCCCCGGGGACAGTCCTGAAGCTTTCTTT
15 | TRBD2 | TRBJ2-1 | once | TRBV9 | CASSVALAGYNEQFF | TGTGCCAGCAGCGTAGCCCTAGCGGGCTACAATGAGCAGTTCTTC
13 | . | TRBJ2-5 | . | TRBV7-7 | CASSLNYGETQYF | TGTGCTAGCAGCTTAAACTACGGGGAGACCCAGTACTTC
15 | TRBD1 | TRBJ1-5 | . | TRBV19 | CASSILQGSNQPQHF | TGTGCCAGTAGTATTCTACAGGGGAGCAATCAGCCCCAGCATTTT
15 | . | TRBJ2-6 | . | TRBV9 | CASSMVGSGANVLTF | TGTGCCAGCAGCATGGTAGGGTCTGGGGCCAACGTCCTGACTTTC
15 | . | TRBJ2-7 | . | TRBV6-6 | CASSYKTNSHYEQYF | TGTGCCAGCAGTTACAAGACAAACTCTCACTACGAGCAGTACTTC
15 | TRBD2 | TRBJ2-5 | . | TRBV5-4 | CASSWGLATHETQYF | TGTGCCAGCAGCTGGGGACTAGCCACGCACGAGACCCAGTACTTC
14 | . | TRBJ2-5 | . | TRBV2 | CASSPMGYQETQYF | TGTGCCAGCAGCCCTATGGGCTACCAAGAGACCCAGTACTTC
16 | . | TRBJ1-5 | . | TRBV6-1 | CASSELWGASNQPQHF | TGTGCCAGCAGTGAACTTTGGGGGGCGAGCAATCAGCCCCAGCATTTT
16 | . | TRBJ1-6 | . | TRBV6-5 | CASSLVLPSYNSPLHF | TGTGCCAGCAGTTTGGTCCTTCCTTCCTATAATTCACCCCTCCACTTT
16 | TRBD1 | TRBJ2-6 | . | TRBV19 | CASSVAGGSGANVLTF | TGTGCCAGTAGTGTGGCAGGGGGATCTGGGGCCAACGTCCTGACTTTC
12 | . | TRBJ2-2 | . | TRBV18 | CASSPLTGELFF | TGTGCCAGCTCACCACTTACCGGGGAGCTGTTTTTT
14 | . | TRBJ1-5 | . | TRBV11-1 | CASSPPTGNQPQHF | TGTGCCAGCAGCCCCCCCACAGGGAATCAGCCCCAGCATTTT
13 | . | TRBJ1-1 | once | TRBV9 | CASSAIQGHEAFF | TGTGCCAGCAGCGCGATTCAGGGACACGAAGCTTTCTTT
16 | . | TRBJ1-1 | . | TRBV14 | CASSQVPGGTTTEAFF | TGTGCCAGCAGCCAAGTACCAGGTGGTACGACCACTGAAGCTTTCTTT
13 | . | TRBJ1-2 | . | TRBV30 | CAWSVVVGYGYTF | TGTGCCTGGAGTGTAGTAGTGGGCTATGGCTACACCTTC
13 | . | TRBJ1-1 | . | TRBV14 | CASSHGYNTEAFF | TGTGCCAGCAGCCACGGGTATAACACTGAAGCTTTCTTT
14 | . | TRBJ2-3 | . | TRBV11-1 | CASSLSDSTDTQYF | TGTGCCAGCAGCTTATCCGACAGCACAGATACGCAGTATTTT
13 | . | TRBJ1-1 | . | TRBV6-5 | CASSDDKNTEAFF | TGTGCCAGCAGCGACGACAAGAACACTGAAGCTTTCTTT
13 | . | TRBJ1-1 | few | TRBV29-1 | CSVRFRVGTEAFF | TGCAGCGTTCGGTTCAGGGTGGGCACTGAAGCTTTCTTT
14 | . | TRBJ1-5 | . | TRBV15 | CATSRGGTNQPQHF | TGTGCCACCAGCAGAGGGGGAACCAATCAGCCCCAGCATTTT
14 | TRBD1 | TRBJ1-4 | . | TRBV19 | CASGYRGKNEKLFF | TGTGCCAGTGGCTACAGGGGGAAAAATGAAAAACTGTTTTTT
15 | . | TRBJ1-1 | . | TRBV11-1 | CASSKEPGMNTEAFF | TGTGCCAGCAGCAAAGAACCAGGAATGAACACTGAAGCTTTCTTT
13 | . | TRBJ2-1 | . | TRBV29-1 | CSVDPGSYNEQFF | TGCAGCGTTGACCCTGGCTCCTACAATGAGCAGTTCTTC
14 | . | TRBJ2-3 | . | TRBV18 | CASSPEGFVNTQYF | TGTGCCAGCTCACCAGAAGGGTTTGTAAATACGCAGTATTTT
14 | . | TRBJ1-5 | many | TRBV27 | CASRQWGGNQPQHF | TGTGCCAGCAGACAATGGGGAGGCAATCAGCCCCAGCATTTT
14 | TRBD2 | TRBJ2-1 | . | TRBV19 | CASSPNSGRWGQFF | TGTGCCAGTAGCCCTAATAGCGGGAGGTGGGGGCAGTTCTTC
11 | . | TRBJ1-2 | . | TRBV27 | CASRAVHGYTF | TGTGCCAGCAGGGCGGTTCATGGCTACACCTTC
14 | . | TRBJ2-7 | . | TRBV6-1 | CASSEGGTSYEQYF | TGTGCCAGCAGTGAAGGCGGGACCTCCTACGAGCAGTACTTC
14 | . | TRBJ1-1 | . | TRBV29-1 | CSVVGRGSDTEAFF | TGCAGCGTTGTGGGGCGGGGGTCCGACACTGAAGCTTTCTTT